Following are 10 T cell receptor beta chains from one sample sequenced in a study of blood T cells in healthy people across ages. Primed by a sample-barcoded 5' primer and a J-beta primer mix, a second PCR proceeded for 7 to 11 cycles. Via MiXCR, TCRdb re-called the 5' RACE reads, giving one row per CDR3 protein. The table lists approximately 800,000 distinct CDR3 sequences, approximately 25% of them singletons. A further study also used this sample, focusing on T cells of mothers and their children.

Sequencing was done on a sample of blood. The source is a boy aged 10-17 years in good health.

Only a few counts were recorded for this clonotype. The chain uses TRBV3-1 and TRBJ2-3; D is unclear. V lost 7 bases to trimming and J lost 4 bases, with 15 bases between them. The CDR3 has 14 residues. Looked up from germline, CDR1 is LGHDT and CDR2 is YNNKEL (reference sequence). CDR3 sequence reads: CASTPPKNPDTQYF. Here the CDR3 DNA reads TGTGCCAGCACCCCGCCAAAGAACCCAGATACGCAGTATTTT.

At least ten counts were recorded for this clonotype. The gene calls are TRBV6-1 and TRBJ1-4; 11 bases align to TRBD1. Trimming cost V 2 bases and J 11 bases; bases outside gene matches: 7. Germline V gene lookup returns CDR1 MNHNS and CDR2 SASEGT. This CDR3 is built from 15 residues. The CDR3 nucleotides read TGTGCCAGCAGTGAAACCGGACAGGGGGCGTTCAAACTGTTTTTT. Encoded protein: CASSETGQGAFKLFF.

This clonotype was found a few times. The rearrangement links TRBV7-9 to TRBJ2-7; D is ambiguous. The CDR3 is 14 residues long. V dropped 1 base and J dropped 3 bases, with 10 bases sitting between them. Germline V gene lookup returns CDR1 SEHNR and CDR2 FQNEAQ (reference sequence). Here the CDR3 reads CASSLVGFNYEQYF. The DNA of the CDR3 is TGTGCCAGCAGCTTAGTAGGATTCAACTACGAGCAGTACTTC.

In its sample, this clonotype was seen a few times. This chain links TRBV28 with TRBJ2-1; a weak D match, TRBD1 (6 bases). The V end was cut by 4 bases, the J end by 4 bases, with 17 bases between. CDR3 size: 16 residues. The germline CDR1 and CDR2 sequences are MDHEN and SYDVKM. The CDR3 here is CASSSEDRTRYNEQFF. The CDR3 bases are TGTGCCAGCAGTTCAGAAGACAGGACCAGATACAATGAGCAGTTCTTC. The full variable domain, rest sourced from reference TRBV28 and TRBJ2-1, is DVKVTQSSRYLVKRTGEKVFLECVQDMDHENMFWYRQDPGLGLRLIYFSYDVKMKEKGDIPEGYSVSREKKERFSLILESASTNQTSMYLCASSSEDRTRYNEQFFGPGTRLTVL.

This clonotype was found a few times. This chain uses TRBV7-3 with TRBJ2-1, with D perhaps matching TRBD1 or TRBD2 (5 bases each). CDR3 length: 14 amino acids. The V gene lost 3 bases and the J gene lost 5 bases, with 11 bases spanning the gap. Germline loops: CDR1 SGHTA, CDR2 FQGTGA. CDR3 amino acids: CASSLGRADNEQFF. CDR3 bases: TGTGCCAGCAGCTTGGGGCGGGCGGACAATGAGCAGTTCTTC.

In its sample, this clonotype was seen a few times. The chain has TRBV2 and TRBJ2-3; possible D gene TRBD2, 5 bases. This CDR3 is 16 amino acids long. Germline-derived CDR1 and CDR2 are SNHLY and FYNNEI. V lost 3 bases, J lost 4 bases, and 17 bases lay in between. DNA of the CDR3: TGTGCCAGCAGTGATCCGTGGCTAGCTGAGGCAGATACGCAGTATTTT. Protein product: CASSDPWLAEADTQYF.

The V call is TRBV20-1, the J call TRBJ2-3; TRBD2 matches at 7 bases. The CDR3 extends over 15 amino acids. Losses at the gene ends were 0 bases for V and 6 bases for J; bases not matched to a gene: 9. Germline CDR1 reads DFQATT; CDR2 reads SNEGSKA (reference sequence). The CDR3 is CSARDLAGPRDTQYF. CDR3 sequence (DNA): TGCAGTGCTAGAGATTTAGCGGGCCCGAGGGATACGCAGTATTTT.

This rearrangement joins TRBV7-2 to TRBJ2-3; 15 bases fit TRBD2. The J segment lost 4 bases and the V segment lost 5 bases, leaving 10 bases of the junction unmatched. The CDR3 has 18 amino acids. Germline lookup yields CDR1 SGHTA and CDR2 FQGNSA. CDR3 region: CASSRRGTSGRLSDTQYF. CDR3 DNA sequence: TGTGCCAGCAGCCGACGAGGGACTAGCGGGAGGCTCTCAGATACGCAGTATTTT.

This clonotype was seen only a few times. This chain joins TRBV3-1 and TRBJ1-6; D uncertain. The V gene's germline CDR1 is LGHDT and CDR2 YNNKEL (reference sequence). This CDR3 contains 14 residues. V was cut by 2 bases and J by 8 bases, with 10 bases left in between. The CDR3 here is CASSQPGRDSPLHF. The CDR3 DNA sequence: TGTGCCAGCAGCCAACCCGGGCGGGATTCACCCCTCCACTTT. The complete variable domain, with remaining parts taken from reference TRBV3-1 and TRBJ1-6, reads DTAVSQTPKYLVTQMGNDKSIKCEQNLGHDTMYWYKQDSKKFLKIMFSYNNKELIINETVPNRFSPKSPDKAHLNLHINSLELGDSAVYFCASSQPGRDSPLHFGNGTRLTVT.

This clonotype was seen at least ten times. This chain joins TRBV29-1 and TRBJ1-2; 7 positions agree with TRBD1. The germline CDR1 and CDR2 sequences are SQVTM and ANQGSEA. Unmatched junction bases numbered 9, after V lost 7 bases and J lost 4 bases. The length of the CDR3 is 13 residues. CDR3: CSARLQGIYGYTF. The CDR3, as DNA: TGCAGCGCTCGCTTACAGGGGATCTATGGCTACACCTTC.